This T cell receptor (beta chain) was recovered during a study of neurological immune-mediated disorders. TCRdb reanalysed the 5' RACE reads using MiXCR and keeps one entry per CDR3 protein. Of fewer than 45,000 distinct CDR3 sequences in the sample, around 10% were seen once. This clonotype was seen ten or more times. The time point denotes: technical triplicate 1. CDR3 size: 15 residues. V lost 5 bases to trimming and J lost 7 bases, with 19 bases between them. Germline V lookup: CDR1 SNHLY, CDR2 FYNNEI. The rearrangement uses TRBV2 and TRBJ2-3; D may correspond to TRBD1 or TRBD2 (5 bases each). Sequences were obtained from PBMCs. The TCR sequence derives from a man in his sixties with HTLV-1-associated myelopathy (HAM/TSP). CDR3 amino acids: CASSTTGLSGNTQYF. For the CDR3, the DNA is TGTGCCAGCAGTACCACAGGTTTATCCGGGAATACGCAGTATTTT.